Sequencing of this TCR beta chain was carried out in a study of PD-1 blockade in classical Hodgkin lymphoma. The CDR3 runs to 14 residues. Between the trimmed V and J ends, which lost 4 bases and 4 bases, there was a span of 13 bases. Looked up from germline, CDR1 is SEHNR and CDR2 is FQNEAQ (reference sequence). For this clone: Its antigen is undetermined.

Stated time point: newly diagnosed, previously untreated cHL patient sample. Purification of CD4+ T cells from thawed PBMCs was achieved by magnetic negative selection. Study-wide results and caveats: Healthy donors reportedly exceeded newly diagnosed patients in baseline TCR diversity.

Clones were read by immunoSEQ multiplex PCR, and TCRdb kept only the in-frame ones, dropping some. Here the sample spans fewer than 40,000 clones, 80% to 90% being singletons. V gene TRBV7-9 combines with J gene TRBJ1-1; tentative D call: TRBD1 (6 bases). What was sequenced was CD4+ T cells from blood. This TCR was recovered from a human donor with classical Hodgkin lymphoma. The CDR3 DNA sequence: TGTGCCAGCAGCTCACAGGGTGGAGGCACTGAAGCTTTCTTT. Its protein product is CASSSQGGGTEAFF. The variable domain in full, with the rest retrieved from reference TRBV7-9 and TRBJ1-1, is DTGVSQNPRHKITKRGQNVTFRCDPISEHNRLYWYRQTLGQGPEFLTYFQNEAQLEKSRLLSDRFSAERPKGSFSTLEIQRTEQGDSAMYLCASSSQGGGTEAFFGQGTRLTVV.